This entry is about one T cell receptor (beta chain). This clonotype was picked up many times. The antigen it recognizes is unknown. Per-base qualities were not stored, and no clone one base away is much larger. The data derive from a study of identical twins (TCRdb year 2016). Regarding the research as a whole: To test whether fetal clonotypes persist, the study used deep sequencing on TCR alpha and beta repertoires from monozygotic twins, unrelated adults of various ages, and cord blood. Replicate twin experiments were performed at different times using different library preparation protocols to rule out contamination.

The library was produced with 5' RACE. TCRdb names Illumina HiSeq 2000 as the instrument used. Template switching added a universal primer binding site, and the final cDNA carried a unique molecular identifier that allowed TCR cDNA molecules to be counted accurately. First-strand cDNA for TCR alpha and beta chains was synthesized from specific primers in the conserved constant-segment region. Each cDNA library was double barcoded, with a SMART-Mk sample barcode plus Illumina barcodes, to control for contamination. Two successive PCR steps introduced TruSeq adapter sequences along with Illumina sample barcodes. The TCR alpha and beta cDNA libraries were sequenced on the Illumina HiSeq platform using custom primers. As for how the authors treated the data: Unique molecular identifiers were extracted from raw reads with MiGEC, and CDR3 positions were determined with MiXCR. For each individual, recombination models were inferred using an EM algorithm with the repgenHMM and IGoR tools. The tcR package in R was used for shared clonotype analysis, with sharing normalized by the product of cloneset sizes. Out-of-frame nonproductive sequences were analyzed to study raw recombination free of thymic and clonal selection effects. TCRdb reworked the public reads: Q25 trimming with fastp, MiXCR clone assembly, productive beta chains retained. CDR3 protein sequences are deduplicated, and each keeps its most common genes and DNA. The V and J calls and clone size are TCRdb's, not the authors'. The sample table contains approximately 620,000 distinct CDR3 sequences; only one count was recorded for roughly 8% of them. 0.98% of the sample lies in the top ten.

Every donor was a healthy Caucasian. The twin cohort comprised three pairs of female monozygotic twins, all aged roughly 18 to 29 years. Peripheral blood mononuclear cells were the source from which RNA for the TCR libraries was isolated. Overall study outcomes, separate from this receptor: Out-of-frame TCR alpha sequences shared between twins showed an excess of low generation-probability sequences compared with coincidental sharing between unrelated individuals. Abundant cord blood beta clonotypes carried fewer insertions; young adult naive repertoires showed a weaker similar trend, while memory repertoires showed none. Because the same donors could not be followed over many years, the conclusions depended on cross-sectional statistical analysis. In monozygotic twins, out-of-frame TCR alpha sharing was systematically underestimated by recombination models, although the models agreed with sharing between unrelated individuals. Invariant T cells such as MAIT and iNKT could partly confound zero-insertion analyses, though diverse VJ usage argued against this for most clonotypes. A weaker excess of twin sharing was found in beta out-of-frame sequences because the signal-to-noise ratio was lowered by fewer shared sequences.

This sample also belongs to another study, concerning yellow fever vaccine responses in identical twins. Per that second paper: The authors reported that the T cell response to vaccination in identical twins appeared partly convergent and partly personalized. In identical twins, the study followed T cell clones that responded to the vaccine with precision.

The TCR originated in a woman aged 18-29 years in good health. The sequenced sample was PBMCs.

The DNA is TGTGCCAGCAGCTTAGTATCTAGCGGAGCTTACGAGCAGTACTTC. The translation is CASSLVSSGAYEQYF. The sequence joins TRBV7-9 to TRBJ2-7; the junction holds 7 bases that match TRBD2. Taken from cysteine to phenylalanine, the CDR3 has 15 residues. The only DNA kept is the CDR3, 45 bases in frame from the first base. V is pruned by 1 base and J by 4 bases, leaving 7 bases of the junction without a gene match. Sequences SEHNR (CDR1) and FQNEAQ (CDR2) are obtained from the germline V gene (reference sequence).